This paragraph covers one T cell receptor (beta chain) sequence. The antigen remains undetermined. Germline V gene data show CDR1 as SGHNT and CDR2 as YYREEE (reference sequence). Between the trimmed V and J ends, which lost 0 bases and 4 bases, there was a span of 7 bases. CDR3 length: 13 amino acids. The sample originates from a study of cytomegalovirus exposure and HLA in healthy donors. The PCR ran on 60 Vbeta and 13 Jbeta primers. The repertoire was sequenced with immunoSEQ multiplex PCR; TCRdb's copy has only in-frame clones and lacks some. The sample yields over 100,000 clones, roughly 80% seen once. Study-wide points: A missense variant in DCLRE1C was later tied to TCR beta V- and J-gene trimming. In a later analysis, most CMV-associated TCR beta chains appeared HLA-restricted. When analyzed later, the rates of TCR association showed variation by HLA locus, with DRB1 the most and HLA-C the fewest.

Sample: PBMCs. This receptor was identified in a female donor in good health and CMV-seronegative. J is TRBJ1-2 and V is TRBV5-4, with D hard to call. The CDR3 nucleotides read TGTGCCAGCAGCTTGGGGCAGATCTATGGCTACACCTTC. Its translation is CASSLGQIYGYTF.